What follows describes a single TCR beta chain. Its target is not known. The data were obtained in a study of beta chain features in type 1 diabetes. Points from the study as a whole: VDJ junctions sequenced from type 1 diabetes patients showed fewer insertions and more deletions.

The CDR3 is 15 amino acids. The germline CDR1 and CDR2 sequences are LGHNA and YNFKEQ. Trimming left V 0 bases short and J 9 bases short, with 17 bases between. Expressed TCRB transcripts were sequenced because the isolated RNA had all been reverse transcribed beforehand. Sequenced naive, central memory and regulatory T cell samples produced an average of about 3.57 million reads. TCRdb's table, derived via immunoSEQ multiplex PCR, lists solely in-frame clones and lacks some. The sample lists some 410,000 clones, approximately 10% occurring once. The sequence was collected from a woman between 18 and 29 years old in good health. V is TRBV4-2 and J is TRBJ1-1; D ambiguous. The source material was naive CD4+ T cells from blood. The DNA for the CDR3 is TGTGCCAGCAGCCAAGAAGGCATAGCGCCAGACAAAGCTTTCTTT. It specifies CASSQEGIAPDKAFF.